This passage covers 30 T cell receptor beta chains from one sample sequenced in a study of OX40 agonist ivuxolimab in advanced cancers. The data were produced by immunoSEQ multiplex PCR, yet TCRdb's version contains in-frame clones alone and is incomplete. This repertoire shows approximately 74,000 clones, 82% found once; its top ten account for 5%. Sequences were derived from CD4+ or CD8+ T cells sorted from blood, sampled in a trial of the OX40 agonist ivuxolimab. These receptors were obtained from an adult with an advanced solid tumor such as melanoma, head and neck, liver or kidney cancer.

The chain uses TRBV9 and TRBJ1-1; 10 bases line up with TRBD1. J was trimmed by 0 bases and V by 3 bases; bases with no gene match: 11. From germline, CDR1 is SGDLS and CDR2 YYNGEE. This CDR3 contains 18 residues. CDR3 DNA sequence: TGTGCCAGCAGCGCCTCGACAGGGGGCAGTATCGTGAACACTGAAGCTTTCTTT. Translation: CASSASTGGSIVNTEAFF.

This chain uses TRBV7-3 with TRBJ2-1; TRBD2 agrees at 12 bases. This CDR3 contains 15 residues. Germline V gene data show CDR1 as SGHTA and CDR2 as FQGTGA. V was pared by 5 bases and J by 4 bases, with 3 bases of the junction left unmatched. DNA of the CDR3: TGTGCCAGCAGCCCTAGCGGGGGGGCTTACAATGAGCAGTTCTTC. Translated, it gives CASSPSGGAYNEQFF.

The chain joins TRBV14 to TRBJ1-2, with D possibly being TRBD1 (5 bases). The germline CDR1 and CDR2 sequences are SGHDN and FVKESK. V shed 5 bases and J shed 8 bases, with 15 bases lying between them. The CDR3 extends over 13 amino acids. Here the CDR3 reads CASSSRQFGGYTF. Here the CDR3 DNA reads TGTGCCAGCAGCTCTCGACAGTTCGGAGGCTACACCTTC.

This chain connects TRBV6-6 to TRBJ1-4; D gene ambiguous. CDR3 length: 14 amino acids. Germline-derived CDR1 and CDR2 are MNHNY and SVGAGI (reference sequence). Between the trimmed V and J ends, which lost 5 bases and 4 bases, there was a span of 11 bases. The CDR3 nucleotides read TGTGCCAGCAGTGATCAGTCTTATAATGAAAAACTGTTTTTT. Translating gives CASSDQSYNEKLFF.

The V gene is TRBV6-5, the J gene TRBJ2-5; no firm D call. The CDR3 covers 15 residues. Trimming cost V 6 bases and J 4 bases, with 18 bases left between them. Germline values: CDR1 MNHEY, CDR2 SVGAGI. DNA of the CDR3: TGTGCCAGCAGAACGTATCTACACGATGTAGAGACCCAGTACTTC. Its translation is CASRTYLHDVETQYF.

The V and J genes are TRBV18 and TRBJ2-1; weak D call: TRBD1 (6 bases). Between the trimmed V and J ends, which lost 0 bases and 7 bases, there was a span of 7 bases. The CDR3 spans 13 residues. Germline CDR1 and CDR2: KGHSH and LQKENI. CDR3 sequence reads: CASSPPQGNEQFF. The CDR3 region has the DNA TGTGCCAGCTCACCACCGCAGGGGAATGAGCAGTTCTTC. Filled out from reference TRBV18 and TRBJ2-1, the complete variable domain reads NAGVMQNPRHLVRRRGQEARLRCSPMKGHSHVYWYRQLPEEGLKFMVYLQKENIIDESGMPKERFSAEFPKEGPSILRIQQVVRGDSAAYFCASSPPQGNEQFFGPGTRLTVL.

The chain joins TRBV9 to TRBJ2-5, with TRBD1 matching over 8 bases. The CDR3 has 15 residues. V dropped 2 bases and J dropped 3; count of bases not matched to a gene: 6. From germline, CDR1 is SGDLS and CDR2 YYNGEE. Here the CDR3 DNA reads TGTGCCAGCAGCGTCCAGGGGGCGCCCGAAGAGACCCAGTACTTC. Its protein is CASSVQGAPEETQYF.

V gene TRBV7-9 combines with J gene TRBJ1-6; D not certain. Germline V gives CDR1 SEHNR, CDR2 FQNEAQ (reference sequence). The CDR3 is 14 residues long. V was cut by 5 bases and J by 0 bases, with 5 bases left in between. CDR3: CASSESSYNSPLHF. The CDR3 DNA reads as TGTGCCAGCAGCGAGAGCTCCTATAATTCACCCCTCCACTTT.

CDR3: CATSSTTGTSNGADTQYF. The DNA for the CDR3 is TGTGCCACCAGCAGTACTACCGGGACTAGTAACGGGGCAGATACGCAGTATTTT. This chain connects TRBV15 to TRBJ2-3, with TRBD2 matching over 8 bases. This CDR3 has 18 residues. V trimming: 3 bases; J trimming: 4 bases; junction bases outside the gene matches: 15. Germline CDR1 reads LNHNV; CDR2 reads YYDKDF (reference sequence). Full variable domain (rest looked up from reference TRBV15 and TRBJ2-3): DAMVIQNPRYQVTQFGKPVTLSCSQTLNHNVMYWYQQKSSQAPKLLFHYYDKDFNNEADTPDNFQSRRPNTSFCFLDIRSPGLGDTAMYLCATSSTTGTSNGADTQYFGPGTRLTVL.

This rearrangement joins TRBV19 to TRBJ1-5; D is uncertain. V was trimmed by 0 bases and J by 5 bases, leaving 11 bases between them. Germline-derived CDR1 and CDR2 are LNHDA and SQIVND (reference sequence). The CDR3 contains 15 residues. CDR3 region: CASSIDDPRYQPQHF. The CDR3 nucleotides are TGTGCCAGTAGTATAGATGACCCCCGTTATCAGCCCCAGCATTTT.

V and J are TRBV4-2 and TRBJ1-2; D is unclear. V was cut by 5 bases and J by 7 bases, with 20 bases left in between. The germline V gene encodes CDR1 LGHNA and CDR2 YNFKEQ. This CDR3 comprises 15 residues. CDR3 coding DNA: TGTGCCAGCAGCTTTACGGGTATTGAGTGGGGTGGCTACACCTTC. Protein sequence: CASSFTGIEWGGYTF.

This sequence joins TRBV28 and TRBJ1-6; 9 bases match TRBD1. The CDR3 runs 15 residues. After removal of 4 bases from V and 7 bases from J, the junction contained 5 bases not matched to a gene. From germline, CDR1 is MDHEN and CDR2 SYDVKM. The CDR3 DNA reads TGTGCCAGCAGTTCTCCGGGGACAGGGAATTCACCCCTCCACTTT. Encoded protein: CASSSPGTGNSPLHF.

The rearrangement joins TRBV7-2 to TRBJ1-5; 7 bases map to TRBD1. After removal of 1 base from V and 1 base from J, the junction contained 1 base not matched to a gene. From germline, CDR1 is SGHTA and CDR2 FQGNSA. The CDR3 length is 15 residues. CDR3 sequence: CASSLGDSSNQPQHF. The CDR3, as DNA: TGTGCCAGCAGCTTAGGGGACAGCAGCAATCAGCCCCAGCATTTT.

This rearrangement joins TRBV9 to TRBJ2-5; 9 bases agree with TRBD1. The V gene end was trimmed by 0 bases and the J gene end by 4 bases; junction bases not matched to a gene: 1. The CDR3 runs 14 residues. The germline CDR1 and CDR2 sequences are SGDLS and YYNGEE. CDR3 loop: CASSVVGQGETQYF. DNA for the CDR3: TGTGCCAGCAGCGTAGTGGGACAGGGAGAGACCCAGTACTTC. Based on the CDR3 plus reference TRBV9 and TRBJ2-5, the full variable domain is DSGVTQTPKHLITATGQRVTLRCSPRSGDLSVYWYQQSLDQGLQFLIQYYNGEERAKGNILERFSAQQFPDLHSELNLSSLELGDSALYFCASSVVGQGETQYFGPGTRLLVL.

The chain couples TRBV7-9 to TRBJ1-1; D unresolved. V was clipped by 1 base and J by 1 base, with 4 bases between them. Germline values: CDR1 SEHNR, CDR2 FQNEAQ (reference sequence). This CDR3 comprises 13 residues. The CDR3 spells CASSLDRNTEAFF. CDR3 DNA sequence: TGTGCCAGCAGCTTAGACAGGAACACTGAAGCTTTCTTT.

Written as DNA, the CDR3 is TGTGCCACCCGGACAGGGATGAGCAATCAGCCCCAGCATTTT. This gives the protein CATRTGMSNQPQHF. The J gene is TRBJ1-5, the V gene TRBV10-3, with 8 positions matching TRBD1. Trimming at V came to 10 bases and at J to 1 base, leaving 6 bases not matched to a gene. This CDR3 region has 14 residues. The V gene's germline CDR1 is ENHRY and CDR2 SYGVKD.

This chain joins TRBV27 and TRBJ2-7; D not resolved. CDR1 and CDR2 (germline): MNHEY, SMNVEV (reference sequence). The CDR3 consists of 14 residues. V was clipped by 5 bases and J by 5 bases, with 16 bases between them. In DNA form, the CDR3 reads TGTGCCAGCAGTCCCCCCGGAAACAGCAACGAGCAGTACTTC. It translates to CASSPPGNSNEQYF.

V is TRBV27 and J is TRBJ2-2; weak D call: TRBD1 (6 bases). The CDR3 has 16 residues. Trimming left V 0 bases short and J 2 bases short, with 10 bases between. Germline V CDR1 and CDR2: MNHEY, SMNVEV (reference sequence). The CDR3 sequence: CASSLSGTINTGELFF. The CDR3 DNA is TGTGCCAGCAGTTTATCCGGGACAATTAACACCGGGGAGCTGTTTTTT.

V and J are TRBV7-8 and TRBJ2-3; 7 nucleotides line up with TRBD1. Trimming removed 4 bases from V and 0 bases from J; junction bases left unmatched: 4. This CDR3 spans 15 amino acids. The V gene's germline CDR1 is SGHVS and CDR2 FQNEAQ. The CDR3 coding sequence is TGTGCCAGCAGCTGGGTACAGGGGAGCACAGATACGCAGTATTTT. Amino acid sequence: CASSWVQGSTDTQYF.

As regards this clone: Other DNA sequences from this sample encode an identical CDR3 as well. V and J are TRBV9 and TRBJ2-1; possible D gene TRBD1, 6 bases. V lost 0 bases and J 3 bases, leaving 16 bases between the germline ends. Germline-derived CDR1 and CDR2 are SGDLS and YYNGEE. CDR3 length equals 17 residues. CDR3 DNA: TGTGCCAGCAGCGTAGCAAAGGGGGTTTCCCTCTACAATGAGCAGTTCTTC. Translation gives CASSVAKGVSLYNEQFF.

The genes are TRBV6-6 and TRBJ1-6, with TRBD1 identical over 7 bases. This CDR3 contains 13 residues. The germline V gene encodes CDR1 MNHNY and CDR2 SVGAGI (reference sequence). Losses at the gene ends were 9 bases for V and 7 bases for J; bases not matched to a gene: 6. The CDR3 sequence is CASWTGLNSPLHF. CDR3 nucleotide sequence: TGTGCCAGTTGGACAGGTCTAAATTCACCCCTCCACTTT.

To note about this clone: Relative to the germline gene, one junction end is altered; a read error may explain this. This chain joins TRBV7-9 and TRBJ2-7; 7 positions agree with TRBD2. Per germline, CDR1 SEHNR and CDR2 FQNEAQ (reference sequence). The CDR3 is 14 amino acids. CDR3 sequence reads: CASSLDGRVHPLHF. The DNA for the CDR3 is TGTGCCAGCAGCTTGGATGGGAGGGTTCATCCCCTCCACTTC.

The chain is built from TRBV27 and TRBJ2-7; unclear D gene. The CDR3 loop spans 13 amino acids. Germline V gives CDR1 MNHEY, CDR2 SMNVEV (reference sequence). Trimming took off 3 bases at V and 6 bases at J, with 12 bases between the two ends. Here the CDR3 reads CASSFLNSSEQYF. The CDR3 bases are TGTGCCAGCAGTTTTCTGAATTCTAGCGAGCAGTACTTC.

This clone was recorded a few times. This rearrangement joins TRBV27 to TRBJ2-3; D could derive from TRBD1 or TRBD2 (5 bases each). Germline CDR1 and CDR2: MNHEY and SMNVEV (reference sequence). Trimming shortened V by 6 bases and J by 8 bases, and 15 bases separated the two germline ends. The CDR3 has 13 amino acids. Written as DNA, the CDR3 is TGTGCCAGCAGCTACGACAGTGGGGGTACGCAGTATTTT. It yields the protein CASSYDSGGTQYF.

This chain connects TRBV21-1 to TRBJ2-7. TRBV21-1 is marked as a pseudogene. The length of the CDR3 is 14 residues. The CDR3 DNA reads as TGTGCCAGCAGCAAATGGGGTTTTCGGACCGAGCAGTACTTC. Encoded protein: CASSKWGFRTEQYF.

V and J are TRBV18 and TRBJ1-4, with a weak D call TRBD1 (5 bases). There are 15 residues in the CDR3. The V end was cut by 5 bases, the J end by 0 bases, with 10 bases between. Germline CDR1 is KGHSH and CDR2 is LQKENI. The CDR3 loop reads CASSSDIATNEKLFF. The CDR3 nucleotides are TGTGCCAGCTCATCGGACATCGCAACTAATGAAAAACTGTTTTTT. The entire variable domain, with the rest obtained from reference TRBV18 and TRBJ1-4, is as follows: NAGVMQNPRHLVRRRGQEARLRCSPMKGHSHVYWYRQLPEEGLKFMVYLQKENIIDESGMPKERFSAEFPKEGPSILRIQQVVRGDSAAYFCASSSDIATNEKLFFGSGTQLSVL.

CDR3 nucleotide sequence: TGTGCCAGCAGTTGGGGACAGCCCGTTCTCCGCAATCAGCCCCAGCATTTT. Its translation is CASSWGQPVLRNQPQHF. The chain combines TRBV28 with TRBJ1-5, with 7 bases that match TRBD1. The CDR3 has 17 amino acids. Per germline, CDR1 MDHEN and CDR2 SYDVKM. Trimming took 4 bases from V and 2 from J; bases not matched to a gene: 11.

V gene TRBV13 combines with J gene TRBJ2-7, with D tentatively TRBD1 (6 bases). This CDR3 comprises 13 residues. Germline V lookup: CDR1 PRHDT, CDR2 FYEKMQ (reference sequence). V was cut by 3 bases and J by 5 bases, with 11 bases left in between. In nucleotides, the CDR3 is TGTGCCAGCAGCTTCGGCAGGGGTGACGAGCAGTACTTC. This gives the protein CASSFGRGDEQYF.

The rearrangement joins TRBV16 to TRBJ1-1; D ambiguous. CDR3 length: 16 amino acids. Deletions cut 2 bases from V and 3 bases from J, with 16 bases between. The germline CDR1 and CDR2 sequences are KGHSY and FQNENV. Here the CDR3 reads CASSQTSVLRYTEAFF. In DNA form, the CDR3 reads TGTGCCAGCAGCCAAACCTCAGTCTTGCGGTACACTGAAGCTTTCTTT.

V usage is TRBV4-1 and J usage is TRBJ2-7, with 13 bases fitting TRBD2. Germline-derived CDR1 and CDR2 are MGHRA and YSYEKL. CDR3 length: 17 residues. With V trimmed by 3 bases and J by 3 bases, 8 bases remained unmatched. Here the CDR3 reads CASSHLEGLAGIYEQYF. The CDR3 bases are TGCGCCAGCAGCCACCTTGAGGGACTAGCGGGGATCTACGAGCAGTACTTC.